This T cell receptor (beta chain) derives from a study of T-cell reconstitution after alpha-beta-depleted transplantation in children (dated by TCRdb to 2016 to 2017). Background for the entire study: Using TCR repertoire profiling, the study followed T-cell immune reconstitution in a quantitative way in children after TCRalphabeta/CD19-depleted allogeneic hematopoietic cell transplantation.

The full study reports these points: The high TCRbeta diversity at day 60 in some patients was ascribed to recipient T cells and intrathymic progenitors that had survived conditioning. Apparently early alphabetaT-cell count recovery about two months after transplant reportedly relied on only several hundred rapidly expanded clones derived from non-depleted graft cells. Over the following months the frequencies of hyperexpanded clones went down, and after one year T-cell counts and TCRbeta diversity were mostly credited to newly produced T cells.

The method was PCR. Instrument on record: Illumina HiSeq 2500. TCR library preparation used molecular barcoding, with unique molecular identifiers applied to normalize quantification of the TCRbeta repertoire. The public reads were reprocessed in TCRdb via fastp at Q25 and MiXCR, keeping in-frame beta chains. A single entry per CDR3 protein holds the most common genes and DNA from its merged rows. The sample table records just under 350,000 distinct CDR3 sequences; 15% to 20% of these occur just once. In total, the top ten clones hold 35% to 50% of the sample. This clonotype turned up a few times. Its antigen target is currently unknown. Per-nucleotide qualities are absent, and no much larger clonotype sits a single base away. The sample's treatment or condition, from its label and the paper: allogeneic hematopoietic cell transplantation with graft depleted of TCRalphabeta T cells and CD19 B cells. TCRalphabeta/CD19-depleted allogeneic hematopoietic cell grafts were given to the transplant recipients, all of whom were children.

The junction carries 10 bases between V and J, which are trimmed by 7 bases and 3 bases respectively. The CDR3 holds 11 amino acids from the cysteine to the phenylalanine. Solely the CDR3 DNA is kept, with 33 bases framed from the first base. The germline V gene gives CDR1 as SQVTM and CDR2 as ANQGSEA. Specimen: PBMCs, mostly from graft donor cells, collected 360 days after TCRalphabeta/CD19-depleted stem cell transplant. This TCR was recovered from a male patient aged 2 to 9 who had a stem cell transplant for acute lymphoblastic leukemia, so the T cells may come from the graft donor. The chain links TRBV29-1 with TRBJ2-7; possibly the D gene is TRBD1, per 6 matching bases. In nucleotide form, the sequence is TGCAGCGCCCTACAGGGCTACGAGCAGTACTTC. Its translation is CSALQGYEQYF.